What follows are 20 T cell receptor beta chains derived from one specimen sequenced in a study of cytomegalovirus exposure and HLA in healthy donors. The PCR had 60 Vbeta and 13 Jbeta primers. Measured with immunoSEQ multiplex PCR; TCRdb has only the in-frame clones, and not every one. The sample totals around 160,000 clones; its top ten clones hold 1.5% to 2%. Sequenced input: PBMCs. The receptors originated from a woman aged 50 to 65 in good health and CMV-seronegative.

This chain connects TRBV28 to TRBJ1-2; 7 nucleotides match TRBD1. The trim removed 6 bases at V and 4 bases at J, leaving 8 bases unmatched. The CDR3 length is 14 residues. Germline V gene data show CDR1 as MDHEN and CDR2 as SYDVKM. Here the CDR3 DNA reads TGTGCCAGCAGGATCTCAGGGGGGAGCTATGGCTACACCTTC. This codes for CASRISGGSYGYTF.

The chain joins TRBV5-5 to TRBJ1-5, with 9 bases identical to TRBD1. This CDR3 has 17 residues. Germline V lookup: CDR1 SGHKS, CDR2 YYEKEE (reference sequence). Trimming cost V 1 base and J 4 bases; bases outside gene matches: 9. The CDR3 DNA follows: TGTGCCAGCAGCTTGCATACAGGGGGCGTTCGGAATCAGCCCCAGCATTTT. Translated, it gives CASSLHTGGVRNQPQHF.

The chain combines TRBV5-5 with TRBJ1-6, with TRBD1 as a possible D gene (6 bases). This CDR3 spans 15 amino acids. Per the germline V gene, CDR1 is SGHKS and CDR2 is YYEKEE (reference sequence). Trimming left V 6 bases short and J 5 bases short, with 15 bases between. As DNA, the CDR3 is TGTGCCAGCACCCGGTCGGCAGGGGATAATTCACCCCTCCACTTT. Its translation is CASTRSAGDNSPLHF.

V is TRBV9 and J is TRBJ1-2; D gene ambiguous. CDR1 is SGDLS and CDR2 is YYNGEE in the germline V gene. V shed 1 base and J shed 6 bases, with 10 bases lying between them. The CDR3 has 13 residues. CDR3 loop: CASSVRSLDGYTF. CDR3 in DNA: TGTGCCAGCAGCGTACGAAGCCTTGATGGCTACACCTTC. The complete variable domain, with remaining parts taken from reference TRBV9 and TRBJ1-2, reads DSGVTQTPKHLITATGQRVTLRCSPRSGDLSVYWYQQSLDQGLQFLIQYYNGEERAKGNILERFSAQQFPDLHSELNLSSLELGDSALYFCASSVRSLDGYTFGSGTRLTVV.

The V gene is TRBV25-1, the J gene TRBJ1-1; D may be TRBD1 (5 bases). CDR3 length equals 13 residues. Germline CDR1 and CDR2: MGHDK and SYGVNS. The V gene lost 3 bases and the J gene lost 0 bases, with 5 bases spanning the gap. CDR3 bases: TGTGCCAGCAGTGAGGACATGAACACTGAAGCTTTCTTT. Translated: CASSEDMNTEAFF.

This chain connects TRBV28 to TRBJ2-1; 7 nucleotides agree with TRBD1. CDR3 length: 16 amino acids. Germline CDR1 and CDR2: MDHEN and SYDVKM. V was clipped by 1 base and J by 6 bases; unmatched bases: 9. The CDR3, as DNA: TGTGCCAGCAGTTTATCCCCGTTCCCAGGGGGCAATGAGCAGTTCTTC. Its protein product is CASSLSPFPGGNEQFF.

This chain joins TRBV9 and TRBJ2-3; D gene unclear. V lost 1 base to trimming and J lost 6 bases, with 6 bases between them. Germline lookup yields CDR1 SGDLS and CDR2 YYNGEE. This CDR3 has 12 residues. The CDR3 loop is CASSVREDTQYF. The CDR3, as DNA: TGTGCCAGCAGCGTACGAGAGGATACGCAGTATTTT.

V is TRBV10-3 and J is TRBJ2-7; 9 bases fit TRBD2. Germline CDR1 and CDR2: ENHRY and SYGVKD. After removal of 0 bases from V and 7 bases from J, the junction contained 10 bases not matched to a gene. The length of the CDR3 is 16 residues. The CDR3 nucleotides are TGTGCCATCAGTGAGTCATTGAGCGGGAGGTCGGGGGAGCAGTACTTC. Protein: CAISESLSGRSGEQYF.

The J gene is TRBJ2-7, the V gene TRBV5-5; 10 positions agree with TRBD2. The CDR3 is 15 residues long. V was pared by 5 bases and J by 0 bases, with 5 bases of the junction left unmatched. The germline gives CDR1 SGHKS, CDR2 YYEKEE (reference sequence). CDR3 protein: CASRLSGGHSYEQYF. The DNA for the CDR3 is TGTGCCAGCAGACTTAGCGGGGGGCACTCCTACGAGCAGTACTTC. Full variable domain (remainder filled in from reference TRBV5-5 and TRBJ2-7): DAGVTQSPTHLIKTRGQQVTLRCSPISGHKSVSWYQQVLGQGPQFIFQYYEKEERGRGNFPDRFSARQFPNYSSELNVNALLLGDSALYLCASRLSGGHSYEQYFGPGTRLTVT.

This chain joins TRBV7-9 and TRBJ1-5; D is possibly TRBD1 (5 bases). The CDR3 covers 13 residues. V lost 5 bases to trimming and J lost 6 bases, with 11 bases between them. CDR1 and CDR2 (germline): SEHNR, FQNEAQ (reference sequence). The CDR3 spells CASSPGDSQPQHF. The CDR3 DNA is TGTGCCAGCAGCCCGGGGGATAGTCAGCCCCAGCATTTT.

This chain's CDR3 is CASSSPARSEAFF. For the CDR3, the DNA is TGTGCCAGCAGCTCCCCAGCTAGGAGTGAAGCTTTCTTT. The chain links TRBV5-4 to TRBJ1-1; the D is unclear. Trimming took 3 bases from V and 7 from J, leaving 13 bases between them. Germline assignment: CDR1 SGHNT and CDR2 YYREEE (reference sequence). This CDR3 spans 13 amino acids.

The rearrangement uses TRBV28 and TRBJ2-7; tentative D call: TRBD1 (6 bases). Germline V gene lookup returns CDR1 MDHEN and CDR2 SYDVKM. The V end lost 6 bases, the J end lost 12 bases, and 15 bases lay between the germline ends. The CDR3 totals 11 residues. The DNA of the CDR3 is TGTGCCAGCAGGTCCGACAGGAATCGGTACTTC. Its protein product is CASRSDRNRYF.

CDR3 residues: CASSFSAVLYEQYF. The CDR3 coding sequence is TGTGCCAGCAGTTTTAGTGCGGTTCTCTACGAGCAGTACTTC. This chain links TRBV27 with TRBJ2-7, with D hard to call. Germline CDR1 and CDR2: MNHEY and SMNVEV (reference sequence). The V end was cut by 3 bases, the J end by 3 bases, with 12 bases between. The CDR3 extends over 14 amino acids.

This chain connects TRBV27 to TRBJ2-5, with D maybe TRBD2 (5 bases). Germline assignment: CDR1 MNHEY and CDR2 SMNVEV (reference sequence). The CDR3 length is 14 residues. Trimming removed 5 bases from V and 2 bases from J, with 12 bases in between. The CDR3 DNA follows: TGTGCCAGCAGTGCCCCAGGCGGGCAAGAGACCCAGTACTTC. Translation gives CASSAPGGQETQYF.

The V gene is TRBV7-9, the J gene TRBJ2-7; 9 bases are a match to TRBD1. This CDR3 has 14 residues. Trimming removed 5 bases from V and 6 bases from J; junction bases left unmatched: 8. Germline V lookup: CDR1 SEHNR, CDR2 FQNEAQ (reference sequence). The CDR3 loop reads CASSPRTGAGEQYF. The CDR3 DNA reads TGTGCCAGCAGCCCCCGGACAGGGGCGGGCGAGCAGTACTTC.

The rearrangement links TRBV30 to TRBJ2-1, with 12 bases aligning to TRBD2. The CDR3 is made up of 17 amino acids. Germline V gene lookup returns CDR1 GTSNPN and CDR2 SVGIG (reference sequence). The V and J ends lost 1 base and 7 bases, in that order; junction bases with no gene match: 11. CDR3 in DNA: TGTGCCTGGAGTGGGGGGACTAGCGGGTACCACCTAAATGAGCAGTTCTTC. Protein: CAWSGGTSGYHLNEQFF.

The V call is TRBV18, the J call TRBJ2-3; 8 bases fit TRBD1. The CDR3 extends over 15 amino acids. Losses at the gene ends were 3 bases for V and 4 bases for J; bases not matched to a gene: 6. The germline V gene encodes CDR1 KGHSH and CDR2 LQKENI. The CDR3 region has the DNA TGTGCCAGCTCACCGAGACAGGGGTTGGCAGATACGCAGTATTTT. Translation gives CASSPRQGLADTQYF.

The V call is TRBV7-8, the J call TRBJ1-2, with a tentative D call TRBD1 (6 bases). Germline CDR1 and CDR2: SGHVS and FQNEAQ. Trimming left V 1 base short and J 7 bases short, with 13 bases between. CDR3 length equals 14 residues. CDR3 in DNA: TGTGCCAGCAGCTTAGACAGGGACCCTGGTGGCTACACCTTC. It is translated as CASSLDRDPGGYTF.

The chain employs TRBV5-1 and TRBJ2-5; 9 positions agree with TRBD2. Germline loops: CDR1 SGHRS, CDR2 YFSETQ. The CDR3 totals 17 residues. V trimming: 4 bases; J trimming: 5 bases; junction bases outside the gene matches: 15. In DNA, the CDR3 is TGCGCCAGCAGCCTCGGGTCTTCTAGCGGGACTGAGGAGACCCAGTACTTC. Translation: CASSLGSSSGTEETQYF.

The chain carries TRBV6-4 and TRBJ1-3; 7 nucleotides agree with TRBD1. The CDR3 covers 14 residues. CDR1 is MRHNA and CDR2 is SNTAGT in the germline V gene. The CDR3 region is CGRSRDRPGNTIYF. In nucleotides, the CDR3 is TGTGGCCGTTCCCGGGACAGACCTGGAAACACCATATATTTT.